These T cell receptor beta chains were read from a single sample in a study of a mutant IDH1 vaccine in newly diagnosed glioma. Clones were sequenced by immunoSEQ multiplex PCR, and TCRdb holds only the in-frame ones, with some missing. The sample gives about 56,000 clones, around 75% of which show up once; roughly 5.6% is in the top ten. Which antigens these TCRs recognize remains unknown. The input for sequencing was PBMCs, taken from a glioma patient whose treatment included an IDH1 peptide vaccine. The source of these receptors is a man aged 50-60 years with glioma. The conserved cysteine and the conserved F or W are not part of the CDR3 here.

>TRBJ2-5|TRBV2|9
ASRVQETQY
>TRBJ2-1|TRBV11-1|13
ASSHPGQGYNEQF
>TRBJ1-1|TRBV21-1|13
ASSNGGRVNTEAF
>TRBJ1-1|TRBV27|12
ASSLSTGATEAF
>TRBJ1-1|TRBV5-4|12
ASSFSDSNTEAF
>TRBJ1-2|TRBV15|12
ATSSLREDYGYT
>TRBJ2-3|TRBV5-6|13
ASSGDRGMADTQY
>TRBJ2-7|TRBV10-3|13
ASKPGLESSYEQY
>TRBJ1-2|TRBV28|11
ASSLDSVYGYT
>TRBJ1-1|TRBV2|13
ASSEGWAMNTEAF
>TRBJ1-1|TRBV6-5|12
ASSYFRTNTEAF
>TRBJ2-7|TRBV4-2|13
ASSAGSGNTYEQY
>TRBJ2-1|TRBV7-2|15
ASSLVVVAGGYNEQF
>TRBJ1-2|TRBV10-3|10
AIGDMTYGYT
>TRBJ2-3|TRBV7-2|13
ASSLGGAWPDTQY
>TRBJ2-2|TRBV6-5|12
ASSPDRVGGELF
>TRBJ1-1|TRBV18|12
ASSPGQGAAEAF
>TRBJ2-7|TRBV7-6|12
ASRSGTDTYEQY
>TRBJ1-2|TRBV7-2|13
ASSFGGQGLGGYT
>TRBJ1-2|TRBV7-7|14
ASSPLSPGTDYGYT
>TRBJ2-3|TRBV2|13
ASSPTSGGADTQY
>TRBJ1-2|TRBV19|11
ASRPSGDYGYT
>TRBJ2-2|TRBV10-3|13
AISEAPRAVGELF
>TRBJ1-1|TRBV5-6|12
ASSLYGGNTEAF
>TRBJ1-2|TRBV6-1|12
ASSHGQGAHGYT
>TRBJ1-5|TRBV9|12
ASSEGAGNQPQH
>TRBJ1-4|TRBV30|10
AGSSTNEKLF
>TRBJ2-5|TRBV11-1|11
ASSFHGGETQY
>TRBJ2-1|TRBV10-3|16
AISESTLAGADYNEQF
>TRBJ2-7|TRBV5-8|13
ASSLRVQGPNEQY
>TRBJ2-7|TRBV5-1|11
ASSAGQGSEQY
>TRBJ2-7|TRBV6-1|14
ASSEWVDSVSYEQY
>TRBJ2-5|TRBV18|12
ASSPRAGPETQY
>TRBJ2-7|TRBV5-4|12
ASSLAGMPNEQY
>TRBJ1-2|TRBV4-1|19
ASSHPADRVGVQLLVDGYT
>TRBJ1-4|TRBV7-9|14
ASSSNTRGDDEKLF
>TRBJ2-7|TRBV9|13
ASSAGTGPLYEQY
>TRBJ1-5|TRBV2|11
ASSWTGNQPQH
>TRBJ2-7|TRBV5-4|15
ASSLGTGGGDPYEQY
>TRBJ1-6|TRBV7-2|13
ASSFSPEWNSPLH
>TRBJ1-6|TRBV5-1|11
ASSWEQGSPLH
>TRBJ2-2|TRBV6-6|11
ASGLGRGGELF
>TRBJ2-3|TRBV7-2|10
ASSLALDTQY
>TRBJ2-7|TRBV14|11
ASSQVSGSEQY
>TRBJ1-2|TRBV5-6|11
ASSPRRSYGYT
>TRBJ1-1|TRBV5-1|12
ASSLAQGGAEAF
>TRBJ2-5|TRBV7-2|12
ASSSGQKKETQY
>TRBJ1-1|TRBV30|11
AWSVGINTEAF
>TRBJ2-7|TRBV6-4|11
ASSGRAGDEQY
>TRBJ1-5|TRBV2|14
ASSEAGVTGNQPQH
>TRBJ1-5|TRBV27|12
ASKEGRGSQPQH
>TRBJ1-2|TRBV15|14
ATSRPPGVSNYGYT
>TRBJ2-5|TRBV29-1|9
SVAGTAGQY
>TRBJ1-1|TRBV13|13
ASSLVLRANTEAF